This TCR beta chain is from a study of T-cell reconstitution after alpha-beta-depleted transplantation in children. The authors prepared the TCRbeta library with unique molecular identifiers. Each CDR3 protein gets one entry after TCRdb re-called the PCR reads with MiXCR. The sample shows about a million distinct CDR3 sequences, roughly 31% of them seen only once. V lost 3 bases and J lost 12; bases outside the gene matches: 15. Germline loops: CDR1 DFQATT, CDR2 SNEGSKA (reference sequence). The CDR3 loop spans 15 amino acids. This clonotype has more than one count but fewer than ten. The antigen is not known. General observations from the study: One year after transplant, T-cell counts and diversity came mostly from newly produced T cells.

Sequencing used PBMCs, mostly from graft donor cells, obtained 360 days after TCRalphabeta/CD19-depleted stem cell transplant. The chain employs TRBV20-1 and TRBJ2-1; 9 nucleotides match TRBD1. The sequence came from a boy in the first two years of life who had a stem cell transplant for SCID, so the T cells may come from the graft donor. Written as DNA, the CDR3 is TGCAGTGCTAGTCGGGACAGGGTTGTAAGTGCCGGGCAGTTCTTC. Protein product: CSASRDRVVSAGQFF.